These 3 T cell receptor beta chains share one sample of origin, sequenced in a study of T cell changes during pregnancy in multiple sclerosis. Clones were sequenced by immunoSEQ multiplex PCR, and TCRdb holds only the in-frame ones, with some missing. The sample lists tens of thousands of clones; approximately 88% were seen once. The specimen comprised peripheral blood, sampled in the first trimester of pregnancy. The origin of the receptors is a female donor in good health, enrolled as a control in a pregnancy study.

The chain has TRBV19 and TRBJ2-7; TRBD1 is a possible D gene (8 bases). The germline V and J ends were trimmed by 3 bases and 8 bases, with 32 bases remaining between them. Germline loops: CDR1 LNHDA, CDR2 SQIVND (reference sequence). The CDR3 runs 19 residues. The CDR3 protein is CASSIGQGRPSGTPEKQYF. The CDR3 bases are TGTGCCAGTAGTATCGGACAGGGTAGGCCTAGCGGTACCCCTGAGAAGCAGTACTTC. Filled out from reference TRBV19 and TRBJ2-7, the complete variable domain reads DGGITQSPKYLFRKEGQNVTLSCEQNLNHDAMYWYRQDPGQGLRLIYYSQIVNDFQKGDIAEGYSVSREKKESFPLTVTSAQKNPTAFYLCASSIGQGRPSGTPEKQYFGPGTRLTVT.

The gene calls are TRBV4-2 and TRBJ1-1; D might be TRBD1 (5 bases). Germline V gene lookup returns CDR1 LGHNA and CDR2 YNFKEQ. Trimming took 2 bases from V and 6 from J, leaving 19 bases between them. The CDR3 contains 16 residues. The CDR3 sequence is CASSQLPGTVDPEAFF. Here the CDR3 DNA reads TGTGCCAGCAGCCAATTACCGGGGACTGTCGACCCTGAAGCTTTCTTT.

This sequence joins TRBV29-1 and TRBJ2-7; 12 nucleotides agree with TRBD2. Germline-derived CDR1 and CDR2 are SQVTM and ANQGSEA. The CDR3 consists of 14 residues. V shed 7 bases, J shed 2 bases, and the junction held 6 bases outside the gene matches. The DNA of the CDR3 is TGCAGCGGGGTTGGGACTAGCGGGCCCTACGAGCAGTACTTC. It specifies CSGVGTSGPYEQYF.